The 23 T cell receptor beta chains reported below all come from one sample, sequenced in a study of T cell responses to AZD1222 COVID-19 vaccine. The protocol was immunoSEQ multiplex PCR, while the TCRdb copy is restricted to in-frame clones and leaves out a portion. The table has over 85,000 clones, approximately 84% seen once. The sequencing here drew on peripheral blood, taken 28 days after the second AZD1222 dose. The receptors originated from an adult who received the AZD1222 COVID-19 vaccine.

This rearrangement joins TRBV9 to TRBJ2-3; 7 bases are shared with TRBD2. V trimming: 4 bases; J trimming: 0 bases; junction bases outside the gene matches: 8. The CDR3 is made up of 16 amino acids. Germline V gene lookup returns CDR1 SGDLS and CDR2 YYNGEE. The CDR3: CASSHKAGLSTDTQYF. For the CDR3, the DNA is TGTGCCAGCAGCCATAAAGCGGGGCTGAGCACAGATACGCAGTATTTT.

This sequence joins TRBV27 and TRBJ1-6; no clear D. Germline V gene data show CDR1 as MNHEY and CDR2 as SMNVEV (reference sequence). There are 15 residues in the CDR3. V was shortened by 6 bases and J by 9 bases, with 18 bases between the two germline ends. CDR3 sequence: CASRSFSGVSSPLHF. CDR3 bases: TGTGCCAGCAGGTCCTTCTCCGGGGTGAGTTCACCCCTCCACTTT.

The chain recombines TRBV5-1 with TRBJ1-5, with D possibly matching TRBD1 (6 bases). V shed 4 bases and J shed 0 bases, with 11 bases lying between them. CDR1 SGHRS and CDR2 YFSETQ come from the germline V gene. This CDR3 is built from 15 residues. CDR3 coding DNA: TGCGCCAGCAGCACCACAGGGAGTAGCAATCAGCCCCAGCATTTT. It is translated as CASSTTGSSNQPQHF.

There are a few counts of this clone. The chain combines TRBV5-1 with TRBJ1-6, with 7 bases identical to TRBD1. The CDR3 is 15 residues long. With 3 bases clipped from V and 4 bases from J, the junction kept 4 bases outside the gene matches. CDR1 and CDR2 (germline): SGHRS, YFSETQ. The CDR3: CASSSGTAYNSPLHF. CDR3 DNA sequence: TGCGCCAGCAGCTCGGGGACAGCGTATAATTCACCCCTCCACTTT.

This clone was seen only once. The chain recombines TRBV15 with TRBJ1-1; no reliable D call. Trimming stripped 0 bases from V and 1 base from J, with 3 bases between. Germline V lookup: CDR1 LNHNV, CDR2 YYDKDF (reference sequence). The CDR3 spans 13 residues. In DNA, the CDR3 is TGTGCCACCAGCAGAGATGGGAACACTGAAGCTTTCTTT. Translation gives CATSRDGNTEAFF. The full variable domain, rest sourced from reference TRBV15 and TRBJ1-1, is DAMVIQNPRYQVTQFGKPVTLSCSQTLNHNVMYWYQQKSSQAPKLLFHYYDKDFNNEADTPDNFQSRRPNTSFCFLDIRSPGLGDTAMYLCATSRDGNTEAFFGQGTRLTVV.

This clone has more than one count but fewer than ten. The CDR3 bases are TGTGCCAGCAGTGAATTACGAACATATGGAAACACCATATATTTT. The encoded protein is CASSELRTYGNTIYF. The rearrangement uses TRBV2 and TRBJ1-3; D is unresolved. The germline gives CDR1 SNHLY, CDR2 FYNNEI. V gave up 2 bases and J gave up 3 bases, with 11 bases separating them. The CDR3 totals 15 residues.

The V and J genes are TRBV5-4 and TRBJ1-5; TRBD1 might be the D (5 bases). Germline assignment: CDR1 SGHNT and CDR2 YYREEE (reference sequence). Between the trimmed V and J ends, which lost 0 bases and 5 bases, there was a span of 9 bases. This CDR3 region has 14 residues. The CDR3 DNA reads as TGTGCCAGCAGCTTGGGGGGGATGGATCAGCCCCAGCATTTT. It codes for CASSLGGMDQPQHF.

The gene calls are TRBV7-9 and TRBJ2-1; 7 bases line up with TRBD2. The CDR3 is 13 amino acids. V lost 6 bases to trimming and J lost 5 bases; unmatched junction nucleotides: 4. The germline CDR1 and CDR2 sequences are SEHNR and FQNEAQ (reference sequence). The CDR3 sequence is CASRLAYDNEQFF. The CDR3 DNA sequence: TGTGCCAGCAGACTAGCGTACGACAATGAGCAGTTCTTC.

The chain carries TRBV6-5 and TRBJ2-1; D possibly corresponds to TRBD2 (6 bases). In germline, CDR1 is MNHEY, CDR2 SVGAGI. CDR3 length: 13 residues. V dropped 6 bases and J dropped 4 bases, with 10 bases sitting between them. CDR3 sequence: CASREGTYNEQFF. The CDR3 bases are TGTGCCAGCAGGGAGGGGACTTACAATGAGCAGTTCTTC.

The chain's CDR3 is CASSAGLPNQPQHF. CDR3 coding DNA: TGTGCCAGCAGTGCGGGACTACCCAATCAGCCCCAGCATTTT. The rearrangement joins TRBV2 to TRBJ1-5; D is possibly TRBD1 (5 bases). CDR3 size: 14 residues. V gave up 4 bases and J gave up 3 bases, with 10 bases separating them. The V gene's germline CDR1 is SNHLY and CDR2 FYNNEI.

The V call is TRBV9, the J call TRBJ2-1; no definite D call. The germline gives CDR1 SGDLS, CDR2 YYNGEE. The CDR3 has 13 amino acids. V lost 0 bases, J lost 4 bases, and 5 bases lay in between. Here the CDR3 DNA reads TGTGCCAGCAGCGTAGGTAATTACAATGAGCAGTTCTTC. As protein: CASSVGNYNEQFF.

The chain combines TRBV18 with TRBJ2-5; D might be TRBD2 (6 bases). Germline V gene sequence: CDR1 KGHSH, CDR2 LQKENI. V lost 6 bases to trimming and J lost 2 bases, with 16 bases between them. The CDR3 is 15 amino acids. The CDR3 reads CASSLRSGVQETQYF. In DNA, the CDR3 is TGTGCCAGCTCCCTCCGTAGCGGAGTACAAGAGACCCAGTACTTC.

The V call is TRBV7-9, the J call TRBJ2-2; 7 nucleotides line up with TRBD2. J lost 2 bases, V lost 5 bases, and 5 bases had no gene match. CDR3 size: 15 residues. CDR1 is SEHNR and CDR2 is FQNEAQ in the germline V gene (reference sequence). CDR3 sequence: CASSLGTINTGELFF. CDR3 coding DNA: TGTGCCAGCAGCCTCGGGACTATCAACACCGGGGAGCTGTTTTTT.

The CDR3 DNA is TGTGCCAGCAGCTACGACAGAAGAGGGGTCTACGAGCAGTACTTC. Translated, it gives CASSYDRRGVYEQYF. This chain connects TRBV7-2 to TRBJ2-7; either TRBD1 or TRBD2 may fit D (5 bases each). V lost 4 bases and J 3 bases, leaving 16 bases between the germline ends. CDR1 and CDR2 from the germline V gene are SGHTA and FQGNSA. The CDR3 extends over 15 amino acids.

V and J are TRBV3-1 (or the pseudogene TRBV3-2) and TRBJ1-1, with 9 nucleotides matching TRBD1. The CDR3 is made up of 17 amino acids. V gave up 4 bases and J gave up 4 bases; unmatched junction bases: 13. Germline CDR1 is LGHDT and CDR2 is YNNKEL (reference sequence). CDR3 nucleotides: TGTGCCAGCAGCCGTACGGGACAGGGTATTGTCGGCACTGAAGCTTTCTTT. Its protein is CASSRTGQGIVGTEAFF.

The chain joins TRBV24-1 to TRBJ1-4; no clear D. The V end lost 3 bases, the J end lost 7 bases, and 8 bases lay between the germline ends. Germline CDR1 KGHDR, CDR2 SFDVKD. The CDR3 totals 13 residues. CDR3 in amino acids: CATSDDRREKLFF. DNA of the CDR3: TGTGCCACCAGTGATGACCGGCGTGAAAAACTGTTTTTT.

The genes are TRBV6-2 or TRBV6-3 and TRBJ2-1; possible D gene TRBD2, 6 bases. In germline, CDR1 is MNHEY, CDR2 SVGEGT. The CDR3 sequence is 13 residues long. The V and J ends lost 6 bases and 8 bases respectively, with 14 bases between them. The CDR3 reads CASSPTEGHEQFF. The DNA for the CDR3 is TGTGCCAGCAGCCCTACGGAGGGGCATGAGCAGTTCTTC.

The chain has TRBV19 and TRBJ1-2, with TRBD1 as a possible D gene (5 bases). Germline CDR1 is LNHDA and CDR2 is SQIVND (reference sequence). The CDR3 has 16 amino acids. Trimming cost V 8 bases and J 2 bases, with 21 bases left between them. The CDR3 region is CASSPAPGVLNYGYTF. The CDR3 coding sequence is TGTGCCAGTTCGCCCGCCCCGGGGGTCTTAAACTATGGCTACACCTTC. Based on the CDR3 plus reference TRBV19 and TRBJ1-2, the full variable domain is DGGITQSPKYLFRKEGQNVTLSCEQNLNHDAMYWYRQDPGQGLRLIYYSQIVNDFQKGDIAEGYSVSREKKESFPLTVTSAQKNPTAFYLCASSPAPGVLNYGYTFGSGTRLTVV.

The CDR3 sequence: CASRQIIPSQGSYEQYF. As DNA, the CDR3 is TGTGCCAGCAGACAAATAATCCCCTCACAGGGCTCCTACGAGCAGTACTTC. The chain combines TRBV11-2 with TRBJ2-7, with D perhaps matching TRBD1 (6 bases). The ends were cut back, 6 bases at V and 0 bases at J, with 21 bases in the middle. From germline, CDR1 is SGHAT and CDR2 FQNNGV. This CDR3 region has 17 residues.

This clone occurred a few times. The chain joins TRBV19 to TRBJ1-1; 8 nucleotides line up with TRBD1. The V segment lost 8 bases and the J segment 0 bases; nucleotides outside the gene matches: 8. This CDR3 is built from 15 residues. Germline values: CDR1 LNHDA, CDR2 SQIVND (reference sequence). The CDR3: CASYDRGGMNTEAFF. The CDR3 DNA follows: TGTGCCAGTTATGACAGGGGAGGCATGAACACTGAAGCTTTCTTT.

The J gene is TRBJ1-5, the V gene TRBV10-1; D unresolved. The CDR3 covers 13 residues. V was trimmed by 5 bases and J by 6 bases, leaving 11 bases between them. CDR1 is WNHNN, CDR2 SYGVQD, per germline (reference sequence). The CDR3 reads CASSRGIGQPQHF. CDR3 nucleotides: TGCGCCAGCAGTCGCGGTATAGGTCAGCCCCAGCATTTT.

This chain links TRBV19 with TRBJ2-2, with TRBD1 identical over 7 bases. The germline V gene encodes CDR1 LNHDA and CDR2 SQIVND (reference sequence). The CDR3 runs to 14 residues. Trimming cost V 6 bases and J 4 bases; bases outside gene matches: 5. CDR3 residues: CASRQTGATGELFF. The CDR3 DNA is TGTGCCAGTAGACAAACAGGGGCCACCGGGGAGCTGTTTTTT.

The chain combines TRBV5-1 with TRBJ1-2; possible D gene TRBD1, 6 bases. The CDR3 spans 14 residues. CDR1 is SGHRS and CDR2 is YFSETQ in the germline V gene. V was clipped by 4 bases and J by 4 bases, with 14 bases between them. For the CDR3, the DNA is TGCGCCAGCAGCCTAGAAGTGACAGGCTATGGCTACACCTTC. This codes for CASSLEVTGYGYTF.